The 14 T cell receptor beta chains below all came from one sample that was sequenced in a study of T cells in Graves' hyperthyroidism and ophthalmopathy. Amplification yielded TCR beta CDR3 regions, with RNA transcripts as the source. In the first-round RT-PCR of the TCR CDR3, the HTBI primer set was used. One entry per CDR3 protein, called by TCRdb with MiXCR from the multiplex PCR reads. The table has roughly 380,000 distinct CDR3 sequences, roughly 14% seen once. The sequencing input was blood. These TCRs come from a woman aged 60 to 75 with Graves' hyperthyroidism.

This clonotype was counted many times. The chain uses TRBV10-3 and TRBJ1-5, with D perhaps matching TRBD1 (6 bases). The CDR3 spans 15 residues. The V and J ends lost 4 bases and 0 bases respectively, with 10 bases between them. Germline-derived CDR1 and CDR2 are ENHRY and SYGVKD. The CDR3 nucleotides read TGTGCCATCAGTGGGGGACACCATAGCAATCAGCCCCAGCATTTT. Residues: CAISGGHHSNQPQHF.

This clonotype was detected ten times or more. The rearrangement uses TRBV11-3 and TRBJ2-3; 10 bases are a match to TRBD2. CDR1 SGHNT and CDR2 YENEEA come from the germline V gene. Losses at the gene ends were 5 bases for V and 2 bases for J; bases not matched to a gene: 13. This CDR3 comprises 18 residues. This CDR3 reads CASSPVSQREGNTDTQYF. In DNA form, the CDR3 reads TGTGCCAGCAGCCCCGTCTCCCAGCGGGAGGGTAACACAGATACGCAGTATTTT.

This chain links TRBV11-3 with TRBJ1-6; tentatively, D is TRBD1 (6 bases). Trimming took off 5 bases at V and 6 bases at J, with 14 bases between the two ends. The CDR3 extends over 15 amino acids. The germline V gene has CDR1 SGHNT and CDR2 YENEEA. The CDR3 loop is CASSPWGQGNSPLHF. CDR3 coding DNA: TGTGCCAGCAGCCCCTGGGGGCAGGGTAATTCACCCCTCCACTTT.

This clonotype was recorded at least ten times. The chain combines TRBV6-1 with TRBJ2-1; D uncertain. Between the trimmed V and J ends, which lost 1 base and 4 bases, there was a span of 11 bases. CDR3 length equals 15 residues. The germline CDR1 and CDR2 sequences are MNHNS and SASEGT. CDR3 DNA sequence: TGTGCCAGCAGTGAAGTGGGCAGCTATTACAATGAGCAGTTCTTC. Encoded protein: CASSEVGSYYNEQFF.

This clonotype showed up many times. The rearrangement joins TRBV27 to TRBJ2-1; D possibly matches TRBD1 or TRBD2 (5 bases each). Trimming stripped 5 bases from V and 5 bases from J, with 16 bases between. Germline V gives CDR1 MNHEY, CDR2 SMNVEV (reference sequence). CDR3 length equals 15 residues. Written as DNA, the CDR3 is TGTGCCAGCAGTCACACCGAGGGACGGGACAATGAGCAGTTCTTC. Its protein product is CASSHTEGRDNEQFF.

This clonotype showed up many times. This sequence joins TRBV11-2 and TRBJ2-1; weak D call: TRBD2 (6 bases). This CDR3 contains 15 residues. CDR1 and CDR2 (germline): SGHAT, FQNNGV. V lost 6 bases to trimming and J lost 5 bases, with 17 bases between them. CDR3 nucleotide sequence: TGTGCCAGCAGACCACCGGGACTTTTTCACAATGAGCAGTTCTTC. Its translation: CASRPPGLFHNEQFF.

At least ten counts were recorded for this clonotype. This chain joins TRBV6-5 and TRBJ2-7; no firm D call. The V and J ends lost 3 bases and 0 bases respectively, with 15 bases between them. The CDR3 consists of 16 residues. Looked up from germline, CDR1 is MNHEY and CDR2 is SVGAGI. The CDR3 region is CASSYRYTLTSYEQYF. The DNA of the CDR3 is TGTGCCAGCAGTTATCGATATACCTTAACCTCCTACGAGCAGTACTTC.

This clonotype occurred a few times. The genes are TRBV14 and TRBJ1-5; D is perhaps TRBD1 (5 bases). This CDR3 contains 17 residues. Germline CDR1 and CDR2: SGHDN and FVKESK. V lost 0 bases, J lost 1 base, and 13 bases lay in between. CDR3 DNA sequence: TGTGCCAGCAGCCAAGACCTGCAGGGTGGAAGCAATCAGCCCCAGCATTTT. Translating it yields CASSQDLQGGSNQPQHF.

The V call is TRBV12-5, the J call TRBJ2-7; 7 bases map to TRBD1. The trim removed 0 bases at V and 6 bases at J, leaving 11 bases unmatched. CDR1 and CDR2 from the germline V gene are LGHNT and FRNRAP. CDR3 size: 16 residues. The CDR3 nucleotides are TGTGCTAGTGGTTTGGTACTGGGACAGCCTATCGGCGAGCAGTACTTC. This sequence encodes CASGLVLGQPIGEQYF.

This clonotype was detected only a few times. The chain employs TRBV13 and TRBJ2-1; 12 bases are a match to TRBD2. The germline gives CDR1 PRHDT, CDR2 FYEKMQ (reference sequence). CDR3 length: 17 amino acids. V dropped 5 bases and J dropped 0; count of bases not matched to a gene: 5. CDR3: CASSATTSGSSYNEQFF. CDR3 DNA: TGTGCCAGCAGCGCCACGACTAGCGGGAGCTCCTACAATGAGCAGTTCTTC.

In this sample, this clonotype turned up a few times. The V gene is TRBV6-1, the J gene TRBJ2-7; 12 bases are a match to TRBD2. V lost 6 bases, J lost 4 bases, and 7 bases stayed unmatched. The CDR3 length is 15 residues. Germline CDR1 reads MNHNS; CDR2 reads SASEGT. This chain's CDR3 is CASSRRTSGNYEQYF. DNA of the CDR3: TGTGCCAGCAGCCGAAGGACTAGCGGGAATTACGAGCAGTACTTC.

There are a few counts of this clonotype. V is TRBV20-1 and J is TRBJ2-1, with 12 bases that match TRBD2. V shed 5 bases and J 1 base; nucleotides not matched to a gene: 12. The CDR3 is made up of 18 amino acids. CDR1 DFQATT and CDR2 SNEGSKA come from the germline V gene (reference sequence). The CDR3 loop is CSAQSGLAGGISYNEQFF. The CDR3 DNA is TGCAGTGCTCAGAGTGGGCTAGCGGGAGGGATATCCTACAATGAGCAGTTCTTC.

In the case of this clonotype: This sequence may be a read error, since a much larger clone differs from it by one base. The V call is TRBV7-9, the J call TRBJ2-1; the D gene could be TRBD1 or TRBD2 (5 bases each). Germline CDR1 reads SEHNR; CDR2 reads FQNEAQ (reference sequence). The CDR3 is made up of 14 amino acids. For the CDR3, the DNA is TGTGCCAGCAGCCCTGGGACGTCTCACAATGAGCAGCTCTTC. Its protein is CASSPGTSHNEQLF.

The chain carries TRBV4-1 and TRBJ2-1, with 14 nucleotides matching TRBD2. The V and J ends lost 0 bases and 8 bases, in that order; junction bases with no gene match: 0. CDR1 MGHRA and CDR2 YSYEKL come from the germline V gene. This CDR3 has 15 amino acids. CDR3 in DNA: TGCGCCAGCAGCCAAGAGGGACTAGCGGGGGATGAGCAGTTCTTC. Amino acid sequence: CASSQEGLAGDEQFF.